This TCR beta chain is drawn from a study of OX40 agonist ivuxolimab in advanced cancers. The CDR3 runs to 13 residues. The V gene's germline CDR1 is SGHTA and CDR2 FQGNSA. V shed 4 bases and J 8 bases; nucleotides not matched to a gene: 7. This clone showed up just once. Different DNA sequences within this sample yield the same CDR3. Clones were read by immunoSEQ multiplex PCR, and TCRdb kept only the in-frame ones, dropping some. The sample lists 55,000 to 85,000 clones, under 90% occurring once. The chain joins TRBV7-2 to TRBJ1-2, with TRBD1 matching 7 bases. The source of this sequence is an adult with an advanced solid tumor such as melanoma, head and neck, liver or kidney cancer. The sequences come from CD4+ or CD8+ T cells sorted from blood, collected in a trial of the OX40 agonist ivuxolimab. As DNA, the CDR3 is TGTGCCAGCAGCTCTCGACAGGGTGGGGGCTACACCTTC. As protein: CASSSRQGGGYTF.